This T cell receptor beta chain comes out of a study of cytomegalovirus exposure and HLA in healthy donors. 13 Jbeta primers and 60 Vbeta primers were used for the PCR. Assay: immunoSEQ multiplex PCR; the TCRdb copy retains only in-frame clones and omits some. The profile shows roughly 80,000 clones, roughly two thirds of them singletons. This CDR3 region has 13 residues. CDR1 and CDR2 from the germline V gene are SGHAT and FQNNGV. Trimming removed 5 bases from V and 1 base from J, with 8 bases in between. Sequenced input: PBMCs. J is TRBJ2-5 and V is TRBV11-2, with D possibly TRBD2 on 6 matching bases. This TCR was recovered from a man in his sixties in good health and CMV-seropositive. CDR3 residues: CASSNSGQETQYF. CDR3 in DNA: TGTGCCAGCAGCAATAGCGGCCAAGAGACCCAGTACTTC.